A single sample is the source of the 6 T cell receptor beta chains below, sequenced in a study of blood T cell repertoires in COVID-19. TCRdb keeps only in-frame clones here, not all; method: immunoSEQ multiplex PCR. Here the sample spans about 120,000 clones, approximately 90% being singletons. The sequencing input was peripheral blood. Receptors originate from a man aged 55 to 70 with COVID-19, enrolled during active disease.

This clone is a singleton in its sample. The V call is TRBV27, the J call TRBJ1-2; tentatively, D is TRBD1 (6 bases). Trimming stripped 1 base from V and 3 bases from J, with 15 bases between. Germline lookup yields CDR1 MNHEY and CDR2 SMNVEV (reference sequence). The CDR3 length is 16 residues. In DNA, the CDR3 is TGTGCCAGCAGTTTATTACCGGCAGGGGACCACTATGGCTACACCTTC. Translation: CASSLLPAGDHYGYTF.

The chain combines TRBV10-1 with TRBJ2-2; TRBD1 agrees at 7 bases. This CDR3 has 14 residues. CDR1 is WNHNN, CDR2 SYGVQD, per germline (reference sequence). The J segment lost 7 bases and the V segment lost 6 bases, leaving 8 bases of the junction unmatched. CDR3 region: CASSATGLHGELFF. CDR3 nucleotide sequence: TGCGCCAGCAGCGCGACAGGGCTGCACGGGGAGCTGTTTTTT.

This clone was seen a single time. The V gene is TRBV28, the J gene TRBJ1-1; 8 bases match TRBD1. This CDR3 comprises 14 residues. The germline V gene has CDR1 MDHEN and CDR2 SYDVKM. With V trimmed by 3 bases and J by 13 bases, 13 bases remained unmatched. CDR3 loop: CASSFVNRGRFGFF. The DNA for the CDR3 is TGTGCCAGCAGTTTTGTTAACAGGGGGAGGTTCGGTTTCTTT.

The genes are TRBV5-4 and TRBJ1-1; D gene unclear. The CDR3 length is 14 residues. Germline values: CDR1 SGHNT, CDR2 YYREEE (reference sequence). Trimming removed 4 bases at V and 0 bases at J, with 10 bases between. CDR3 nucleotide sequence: TGTGCCAGCAGCAAAGAGACACTGAACACTGAAGCTTTCTTT. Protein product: CASSKETLNTEAFF.

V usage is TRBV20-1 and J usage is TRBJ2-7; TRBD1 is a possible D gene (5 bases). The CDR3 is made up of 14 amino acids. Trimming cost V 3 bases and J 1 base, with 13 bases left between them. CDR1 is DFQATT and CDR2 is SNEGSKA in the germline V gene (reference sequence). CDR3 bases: TGCAGTGCTAGTCCCGCAGGGTCGTCCTACGAGCAGTACTTC. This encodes CSASPAGSSYEQYF.

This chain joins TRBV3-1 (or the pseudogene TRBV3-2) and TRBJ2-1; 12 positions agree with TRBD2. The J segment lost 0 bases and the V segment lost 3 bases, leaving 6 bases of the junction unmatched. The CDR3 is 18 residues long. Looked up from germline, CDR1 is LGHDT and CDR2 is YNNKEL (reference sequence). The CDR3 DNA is TGTGCCAGCAGCCAGGGACTAGCGGGTCAAAGCTCCTACAATGAGCAGTTCTTC. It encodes CASSQGLAGQSSYNEQFF.